This TCR beta chain was documented in a study of CD8 T cells in ankylosing spondylitis. Broader study findings: In peripheral blood, disease-linked CD8+ clones occurred at relatively low frequencies. Matched synovial fluid from ankylosing spondylitis patients was reported to be enriched for disease-linked clones. Seemingly distinctive of ankylosing spondylitis blood was a TCR beta motif formed by eight highly homologous variants. Earlier studies detected some motif variants in reactive arthritis synovial fluid and blood.

TCRdb re-called the 5' RACE reads with MiXCR, one entry per CDR3 protein. Seen here are 470,000 or so distinct CDR3 sequences, roughly 25% observed once, and the top ten hold about 0.89%. A few counts support this clonotype. Its antigen is currently unknown. The sequencing input was blood, either unsorted or a sorted T cell fraction (not recorded which). This TCR derives from a male donor with ankylosing spondylitis.

CDR3 DNA: TGCAGTGCTAGCCCTAGCGTGTCAGATACGCAGTATTTT. It specifies CSASPSVSDTQYF. The V and J genes are TRBV20-1 and TRBJ2-3; tentative D call: TRBD2 (6 bases). Trimming pared 3 bases from V and 4 bases from J, leaving 11 bases between. The germline CDR1 and CDR2 sequences are DFQATT and SNEGSKA (reference sequence). The CDR3 is 13 amino acids.